Below, one T cell receptor beta chain is given with its context. What it binds is unknown. This specimen includes other DNA sequences encoding the same CDR3. Despite likely unrecorded immune exposures, the donors were nominally healthy at the time of sampling. This record comes from a study of cytomegalovirus exposure and HLA in healthy donors. Study-level background: Early release data held 85 million or so unique TCRs from HLA-typed donors. Whole-study results and caveats: Some V segments, including TRBV6-2 and TRBV6-3, were excluded as indistinguishable.

The PCR had 60 Vbeta and 13 Jbeta primers. Sequencing was performed with immunoSEQ multiplex PCR; in TCRdb, only in-frame clones are kept and a portion is missing. This table holds about 150,000 clones, about 80% found once. V was cut by 5 bases and J by 2 bases, with 16 bases left in between. This CDR3 spans 15 amino acids. Germline V gives CDR1 LNHDA, CDR2 SQIVND (reference sequence). Sequenced sample: PBMCs. This sequence was found in a woman aged 45-65 years in good health and CMV-seropositive. The chain carries TRBV19 and TRBJ2-7, with TRBD2 as a possible D gene (5 bases). The CDR3 reads CASSATLASTYEQYF. CDR3 in DNA: TGTGCCAGTAGTGCCACTCTAGCCTCCACCTACGAGCAGTACTTC.